A single sample gave rise to the 15 T cell receptor beta chains below, sequenced in a study of glioma-infiltrating T cells after dendritic cell vaccination. Clones were sequenced by immunoSEQ multiplex PCR, and TCRdb holds only the in-frame ones, with some missing. This table has approximately 82,000 clones, over 85% appearing once. This specimen consisted of blood, obtained before dendritic cell vaccination. These receptors were obtained from a human donor with glioblastoma.

The V and J genes are TRBV2 and TRBJ1-2; no clear D. There are 15 residues in the CDR3. Trimming left V 5 bases short and J 7 bases short, with 20 bases between. Germline lookup yields CDR1 SNHLY and CDR2 FYNNEI. CDR3 nucleotide sequence: TGTGCCAGCAGTCCCTCGGGTGGAGGCTCCTCTGGCTACACCTTC. Protein product: CASSPSGGGSSGYTF. The full variable domain, in which reference TRBV2 and TRBJ1-2 provide the parts outside the CDR3, is EPEVTQTPSHQVTQMGQEVILRCVPISNHLYFYWYRQILGQKVEFLVSFYNNEISEKSEIFDDQFSVERPDGSNFTLKIRSTKLEDSAMYFCASSPSGGGSSGYTFGSGTRLTVV.

The V and J genes are TRBV29-1 and TRBJ2-1; TRBD1 agrees at 7 bases. The CDR3 totals 10 residues. Germline CDR1 SQVTM, CDR2 ANQGSEA. V lost 6 bases to trimming and J lost 7 bases; unmatched junction nucleotides: 0. CDR3 DNA: TGCAGCGTGGGACAGAATGAGCAGTTCTTC. It encodes CSVGQNEQFF.

The chain is built from TRBV7-2 and TRBJ2-7; the D gene is possibly TRBD1 (5 bases). The ends were cut back, 0 bases at V and 3 bases at J, with 6 bases in the middle. Germline assignment: CDR1 SGHTA and CDR2 FQGNSA. This CDR3 region has 13 residues. CDR3 residues: CASSLAQGYEQYF. CDR3 nucleotide sequence: TGTGCCAGCAGCTTAGCCCAGGGCTACGAGCAGTACTTC.

The chain joins TRBV14 to TRBJ2-1; TRBD2 aligns across 9 bases. The V and J ends lost 2 bases and 5 bases, in that order; junction bases with no gene match: 7. Germline CDR1 and CDR2: SGHDN and FVKESK. This CDR3 region has 16 residues. CDR3 protein: CASSQLGLAGNNEQFF. In DNA, the CDR3 is TGTGCCAGCAGCCAACTGGGACTAGCTGGGAACAATGAGCAGTTCTTC.

J is TRBJ1-5 and V is TRBV1; the D call in the table, TRBD1, was not verified against the DNA. TRBV1 is flagged as a pseudogene. This CDR3 spans 15 amino acids. The CDR3 loop reads CTSSQGTQSNQPQHF. CDR3 nucleotides: TGCACCAGCAGTCAAGGGACACAGAGCAATCAGCCCCAGCATTTT.

This chain connects TRBV6-5 to TRBJ1-5; 7 bases are a match to TRBD1. Germline V gene sequence: CDR1 MNHEY, CDR2 SVGAGI. The CDR3 sequence is 16 residues long. With V trimmed by 4 bases and J by 2 bases, 8 bases remained unmatched. CDR3 in amino acids: CASSLRTGSGNQPQHF. The DNA for the CDR3 is TGTGCCAGCAGTTTACGGACAGGAAGCGGCAATCAGCCCCAGCATTTT.

V is TRBV7-6 and J is TRBJ1-1; D perhaps matches TRBD1 (5 bases). The length of the CDR3 is 15 residues. Germline CDR1 and CDR2: SGHVS and FNYEAQ. Trimming removed 2 bases from V and 4 bases from J, with 14 bases in between. The CDR3 DNA reads as TGTGCCAGCAGCTTAACCTCGGGGGAGGGCACTGAAGCTTTCTTT. Protein product: CASSLTSGEGTEAFF.

This sequence joins TRBV30 and TRBJ2-1; the match to TRBD2 covers 9 bases. Germline-derived CDR1 and CDR2 are GTSNPN and SVGIG (reference sequence). Losses at the gene ends were 0 bases for V and 2 bases for J; bases not matched to a gene: 8. CDR3 length equals 17 residues. The CDR3 sequence is CAWSVLASGAPYNEQFF. DNA for the CDR3: TGTGCCTGGAGTGTACTGGCTAGCGGGGCCCCCTACAATGAGCAGTTCTTC.

The rearrangement links TRBV6-5 to TRBJ1-2; possible D gene TRBD1, 6 bases. CDR1 is MNHEY, CDR2 SVGAGI, per germline. This CDR3 region has 14 residues. V lost 9 bases, J lost 1 base, and 15 bases lay in between. In DNA, the CDR3 is TGTGCCAGTAACTACAGGGAGGGTAACTATGGCTACACCTTC. It is translated as CASNYREGNYGYTF.

V is TRBV10-1 and J is TRBJ2-1; 9 bases match TRBD2. With V trimmed by 9 bases and J by 7 bases, 10 bases remained unmatched. Per the germline V gene, CDR1 is WNHNN and CDR2 is SYGVQD (reference sequence). This CDR3 spans 14 amino acids. The CDR3 is CARHLGLASNEQFF. In nucleotides, the CDR3 is TGCGCCAGACACTTGGGACTAGCCTCGAATGAGCAGTTCTTC.

The chain employs TRBV5-1 and TRBJ2-7; TRBD1 agrees at 8 bases. This CDR3 is built from 13 residues. With V trimmed by 3 bases and J by 6 bases, 5 bases remained unmatched. Germline lookup yields CDR1 SGHRS and CDR2 YFSETQ. Here the CDR3 DNA reads TGCGCCAGCAGCTCCTTCGACAGGGGCGAGCAGTACTTC. This codes for CASSSFDRGEQYF. Together with reference TRBV5-1 and TRBJ2-7, the CDR3 gives the full variable domain: KAGVTQTPRYLIKTRGQQVTLSCSPISGHRSVSWYQQTPGQGLQFLFEYFSETQRNKGNFPGRFSGRQFSNSRSEMNVSTLELGDSALYLCASSSFDRGEQYFGPGTRLTVT.

The rearrangement links TRBV5-1 to TRBJ2-6, with a possible D match to TRBD1 (6 bases). The CDR3 covers 16 residues. Germline CDR1 SGHRS, CDR2 YFSETQ. Trimming removed 7 bases at V and 0 bases at J, with 14 bases between. CDR3 DNA: TGCGCCAGCTCTGGGGGCTCATCCTCTGGGGCCAACGTCCTGACTTTC. It yields the protein CASSGGSSSGANVLTF. The entire variable domain, with the rest obtained from reference TRBV5-1 and TRBJ2-6, is as follows: KAGVTQTPRYLIKTRGQQVTLSCSPISGHRSVSWYQQTPGQGLQFLFEYFSETQRNKGNFPGRFSGRQFSNSRSEMNVSTLELGDSALYLCASSGGSSSGANVLTFGAGSRLTVL.

CDR3 sequence reads: CSVEVAGKNYGYTF. As DNA, the CDR3 is TGCAGCGTTGAAGTAGCGGGTAAAAACTATGGCTACACCTTC. The gene calls are TRBV29-1 and TRBJ1-2; D is ambiguous. The CDR3 totals 14 residues. Germline CDR1 is SQVTM and CDR2 is ANQGSEA. The V end lost 1 base, the J end lost 2 bases, and 11 bases lay between the germline ends.

The CDR3 sequence: CASSQSSTGQYEQYF. The CDR3 DNA reads as TGCGCCAGCAGCCAATCGTCGACAGGGCAATACGAGCAGTACTTC. This sequence joins TRBV4-1 and TRBJ2-7; 7 bases agree with TRBD1. There are 15 residues in the CDR3. Trimming cost V 2 bases and J 4 bases; bases outside gene matches: 8. Germline V gene sequence: CDR1 MGHRA, CDR2 YSYEKL.

The rearrangement links TRBV12-5 to TRBJ2-1; D may be TRBD2 (6 bases). The ends were cut back, 0 bases at V and 2 bases at J, with 14 bases in the middle. Per the germline V gene, CDR1 is LGHNT and CDR2 is FRNRAP. CDR3 size: 17 residues. DNA for the CDR3: TGTGCTAGTGGTTTGGTACTGAAAGCGGGTGCCTACAATGAGCAGTTCTTC. Its protein product is CASGLVLKAGAYNEQFF.